These 23 T cell receptor beta chains originate from one sample sequenced in a study of blood T cell repertoires in COVID-19. Assay used: immunoSEQ multiplex PCR; TCRdb lists only in-frame clones, some missing. The table records more than 150,000 clones, around 83% of them present only once. The material sequenced was peripheral blood. The receptors stem from a middle-aged woman with acute or convalescent COVID-19.

The V gene is TRBV7-2, the J gene TRBJ1-1; 8 positions agree with TRBD1. J was trimmed by 5 bases and V by 3 bases; bases with no gene match: 5. Germline CDR1 reads SGHTA; CDR2 reads FQGNSA. The CDR3 runs to 14 residues. The CDR3 DNA reads TGTGCCAGCAGCTTCGTAGACAGGGGAACTGAAGCTTTCTTT. This translates into CASSFVDRGTEAFF.

The rearrangement joins TRBV6-5 to TRBJ2-3; TRBD2 matches 10 bases. Germline CDR1 MNHEY, CDR2 SVGAGI. V shed 8 bases and J 2 bases; nucleotides not matched to a gene: 7. The CDR3 consists of 15 residues. DNA of the CDR3: TGTGCCAGCGTACCACTAGCGGGGTACACAGATACGCAGTATTTT. This encodes CASVPLAGYTDTQYF.

This chain connects TRBV19 to TRBJ1-1, with 9 nucleotides matching TRBD1. Germline lookup yields CDR1 LNHDA and CDR2 SQIVND (reference sequence). The CDR3 has 14 residues. V was pared by 3 bases and J by 5 bases, with 4 bases of the junction left unmatched. CDR3 nucleotide sequence: TGTGCCAGTAGTATCGGGACAGGGTGGACTGAAGCTTTCTTT. It is translated as CASSIGTGWTEAFF.

This rearrangement joins TRBV19 to TRBJ2-7; the D is unclear. The V gene's germline CDR1 is LNHDA and CDR2 SQIVND (reference sequence). This CDR3 has 15 amino acids. The V gene lost 0 bases and the J gene lost 5 bases, with 14 bases spanning the gap. The CDR3 sequence is CASSIDRTSANEQYF. The CDR3 region has the DNA TGTGCCAGTAGTATAGATCGTACGTCTGCTAACGAGCAGTACTTC.

For this clone: One end of the junction is discordant with germline, which a read error may explain. The rearrangement uses TRBV27 and TRBJ2-1, with 9 bases matching TRBD2. The CDR3 totals 16 residues. CDR1 MNHEY and CDR2 SMNVEV come from the germline V gene (reference sequence). The CDR3 sequence is CASSLSPGLAVSEQFF. The CDR3, as DNA: TGTGCCAGCAGTCTATCCCCGGGACTAGCAGTCAGTGAGCAGTTCTTC.

The chain recombines TRBV5-8 with TRBJ2-3, with 8 bases fitting TRBD2. The CDR3 covers 18 residues. The junction had 11 bases not matched to a gene; V was cut back by 1 base and J by 1 base. CDR1 is SGHTS and CDR2 is YDEGEE in the germline V gene. The CDR3 is CASSLYVSTSGGTDTQYF. DNA for the CDR3: TGTGCCAGCAGCTTGTATGTGTCCACTAGCGGCGGCACAGATACGCAGTATTTT.

The chain joins TRBV29-1 to TRBJ1-2; TRBD1 matches 9 bases. V trimming: 7 bases; J trimming: 4 bases; junction bases outside the gene matches: 10. Germline assignment: CDR1 SQVTM and CDR2 ANQGSEA. The CDR3 runs 14 residues. For the CDR3, the DNA is TGCAGCGCCGTAATCCGGGACAGGGCCTATGGCTACACCTTC. This translates into CSAVIRDRAYGYTF. The full variable domain, in which reference TRBV29-1 and TRBJ1-2 provide the parts outside the CDR3, is SAVISQKPSRDICQRGTSLTIQCQVDSQVTMMFWYRQQPGQSLTLIATANQGSEATYESGFVIDKFPISRPNLTFSTLTVSNMSPEDSSIYLCSAVIRDRAYGYTFGSGTRLTVV.

This rearrangement joins TRBV7-9 to TRBJ2-2; the D gene is possibly TRBD2 (6 bases). This CDR3 has 14 residues. The germline V gene encodes CDR1 SEHNR and CDR2 FQNEAQ (reference sequence). Trimming stripped 5 bases from V and 5 bases from J, with 12 bases between. The CDR3 loop reads CASSQVGGTGELFF. As DNA, the CDR3 is TGTGCCAGCAGCCAGGTGGGGGGAACCGGGGAGCTGTTTTTT.

This sequence joins TRBV5-1 and TRBJ1-1; 8 nucleotides line up with TRBD1. The CDR3 runs to 14 residues. Germline-derived CDR1 and CDR2 are SGHRS and YFSETQ. V was pared by 2 bases and J by 4 bases, with 4 bases of the junction left unmatched. Written as DNA, the CDR3 is TGCGCCAGCAGCTTTGCAGGGGGCGGCACTGAAGCTTTCTTT. Translated, it gives CASSFAGGGTEAFF.

The chain has TRBV2 and TRBJ1-6, with a possible D match to TRBD1 (6 bases). Per germline, CDR1 SNHLY and CDR2 FYNNEI. The CDR3 totals 13 residues. Trimming pared 7 bases from V and 9 bases from J, leaving 13 bases between. The CDR3 is CASKQGVGSPLHF. The CDR3 nucleotides are TGTGCCAGCAAACAGGGAGTGGGTTCACCCCTCCACTTT.

V gene TRBV9 combines with J gene TRBJ2-5; D is unresolved. This CDR3 comprises 16 residues. The germline CDR1 and CDR2 sequences are SGDLS and YYNGEE. V lost 0 bases and J lost 1, with 13 bases in between. CDR3 bases: TGTGCCAGCAGCGTAGGCGCCCGAGTGCCCCAAGAGACCCAGTACTTC. Translation: CASSVGARVPQETQYF.

This rearrangement joins TRBV14 to TRBJ2-5, with 7 bases lining up with TRBD1. Looked up from germline, CDR1 is SGHDN and CDR2 is FVKESK. The length of the CDR3 is 14 residues. The J segment lost 7 bases and the V segment lost 5 bases, leaving 10 bases of the junction unmatched. As DNA, the CDR3 is TGTGCCAGCAGCACAAGACAGGGTAGGACGACCCAGTACTTC. Translating gives CASSTRQGRTTQYF.

This clone was found a few times. The chain recombines TRBV3-1 (or the pseudogene TRBV3-2) with TRBJ2-3; TRBD2 matches 16 bases. CDR1 is LGHDT and CDR2 is YNNKEL in the germline V gene (reference sequence). CDR3 length: 18 amino acids. The V and J ends lost 3 bases and 6 bases, in that order; junction bases with no gene match: 9. CDR3 nucleotides: TGTGCCAGCAGCCAGTACGGGACTAGCGGGGGGGGTTGGGATACGCAGTATTTT. It codes for CASSQYGTSGGGWDTQYF.

The V gene is TRBV11-2, the J gene TRBJ2-7, with a tentative D call TRBD1 (5 bases). V was shortened by 8 bases and J by 5 bases, with 13 bases between the two germline ends. The CDR3 contains 12 residues. Germline V gene data show CDR1 as SGHAT and CDR2 as FQNNGV. DNA of the CDR3: TGTGCCAGCGAGATGCAGGGAAACGAGCAGTACTTC. Its translation is CASEMQGNEQYF.

The chain links TRBV5-1 to TRBJ1-1; TRBD1 is a possible D gene (5 bases). The CDR3 is 14 amino acids. V lost 0 bases and J 3 bases, leaving 9 bases between the germline ends. In germline, CDR1 is SGHRS, CDR2 YFSETQ. The CDR3 sequence: CASSLAPGDTEAFF. In nucleotides, the CDR3 is TGCGCCAGCAGCTTGGCCCCGGGGGACACTGAAGCTTTCTTT.

The chain has TRBV9 and TRBJ1-4; unclear D gene. The CDR3 totals 13 residues. V was shortened by 4 bases and J by 0 bases, with 4 bases between the two germline ends. Per the germline V gene, CDR1 is SGDLS and CDR2 is YYNGEE. CDR3 loop: CASSTATNEKLFF. In nucleotides, the CDR3 is TGTGCCAGCAGCACGGCAACTAATGAAAAACTGTTTTTT.

This chain connects TRBV3-1 (or the pseudogene TRBV3-2) to TRBJ2-2, with 8 positions matching TRBD1. The germline gives CDR1 LGHDT, CDR2 YNNKEL (reference sequence). This CDR3 spans 16 amino acids. V lost 4 bases and J lost 1; bases outside the gene matches: 5. The CDR3: CASSRLQGGNTGELFF. CDR3 DNA sequence: TGTGCCAGCAGCCGATTACAGGGGGGGAACACCGGGGAGCTGTTTTTT.

CDR3 sequence: CSVELLNTEAFF. The DNA for the CDR3 is TGCAGCGTTGAGCTATTGAACACTGAAGCTTTCTTT. The rearrangement joins TRBV29-1 to TRBJ1-1; D unclear. V was clipped by 3 bases and J by 0 bases, with 5 bases between them. The CDR3 runs 12 residues. The germline V gene encodes CDR1 SQVTM and CDR2 ANQGSEA.

This chain links TRBV11-2 with TRBJ2-6, with 8 nucleotides matching TRBD1. The V gene end was trimmed by 5 bases and the J gene end by 8 bases; junction bases not matched to a gene: 2. The CDR3 totals 13 residues. Per germline, CDR1 SGHAT and CDR2 FQNNGV. DNA for the CDR3: TGTGCCAGCAGCAGGACAGGGACCAACGTCCTGACTTTC. This translates into CASSRTGTNVLTF.

This clone was detected only a few times. CDR3 DNA sequence: TGTGCCTGGAGTCCGGGGCAGGGGGACATTCAGTACTTC. This sequence encodes CAWSPGQGDIQYF. The chain links TRBV30 to TRBJ2-4; 7 bases fit TRBD1. J gave up 8 bases and V 2 bases, and 6 bases lay outside the gene matches. The length of the CDR3 is 13 residues. Germline CDR1 is GTSNPN and CDR2 is SVGIG (reference sequence). Variable domain in full (rest from reference TRBV30 and TRBJ2-4): SQTIHQWPATLVQPVGSPLSLECTVEGTSNPNLYWYRQAAGRGLQLLFYSVGIGQISSEVPQNLSASRPQDRQFILSSKKLLLSDSGFYLCAWSPGQGDIQYFGAGTRLSVL.

The V gene is TRBV23-1, the J gene TRBJ2-7; TRBD1 agrees at 8 bases. TRBV23-1 is given ORF status, its function remaining uncertain. J gave up 2 bases and V 7 bases, and 7 bases lay outside the gene matches. The CDR3 runs 14 residues. The CDR3 here is CASKRTGKPYEQYF. DNA of the CDR3: TGCGCCAGCAAACGGACAGGGAAGCCCTACGAGCAGTACTTC.

The chain is built from TRBV19 and TRBJ2-3; D may be TRBD2 (6 bases). In germline, CDR1 is LNHDA, CDR2 SQIVND (reference sequence). Trimming stripped 2 bases from V and 2 bases from J, with 11 bases between. The CDR3 covers 15 residues. CDR3 DNA sequence: TGTGCCAGTAGTATAAGCCGGGAGCCCACAGATACGCAGTATTTT. Translated: CASSISREPTDTQYF.

V and J are TRBV6-1 and TRBJ1-2; D is perhaps TRBD1 (5 bases). The CDR3 covers 14 residues. Germline CDR1 reads MNHNS; CDR2 reads SASEGT. The V end lost 3 bases, the J end lost 8 bases, and 16 bases lay between the germline ends. The CDR3 DNA is TGTGCCAGCAGTGATATGGGTACAGGCAAAGGCTACACCTTC. Protein sequence: CASSDMGTGKGYTF.